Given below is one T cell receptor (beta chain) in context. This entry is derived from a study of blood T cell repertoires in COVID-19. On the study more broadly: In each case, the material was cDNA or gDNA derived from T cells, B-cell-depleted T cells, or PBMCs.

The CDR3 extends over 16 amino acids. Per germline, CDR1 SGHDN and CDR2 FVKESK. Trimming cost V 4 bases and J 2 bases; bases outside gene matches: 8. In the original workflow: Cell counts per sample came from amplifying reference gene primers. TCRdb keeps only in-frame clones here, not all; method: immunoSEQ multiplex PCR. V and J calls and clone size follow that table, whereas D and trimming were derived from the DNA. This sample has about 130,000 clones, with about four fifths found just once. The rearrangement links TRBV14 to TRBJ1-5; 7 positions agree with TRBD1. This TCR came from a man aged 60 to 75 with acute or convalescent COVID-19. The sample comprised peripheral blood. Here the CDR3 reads CASSRDRVNGNQPQHF. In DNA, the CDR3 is TGTGCCAGCAGCCGAGACAGGGTCAACGGCAATCAGCCCCAGCATTTT.